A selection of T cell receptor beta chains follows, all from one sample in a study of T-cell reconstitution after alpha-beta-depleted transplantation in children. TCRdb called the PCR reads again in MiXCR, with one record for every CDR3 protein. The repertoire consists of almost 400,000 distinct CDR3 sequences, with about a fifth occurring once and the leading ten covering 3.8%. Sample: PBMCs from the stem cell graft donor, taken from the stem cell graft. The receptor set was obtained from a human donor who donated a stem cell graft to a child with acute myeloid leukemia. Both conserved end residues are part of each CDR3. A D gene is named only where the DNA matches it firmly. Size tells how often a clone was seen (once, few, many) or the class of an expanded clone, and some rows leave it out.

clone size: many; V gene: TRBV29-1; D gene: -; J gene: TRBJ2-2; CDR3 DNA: TGCAGCGTTGAGACCCAATCCACCGGGGAGCTGTTTTTT; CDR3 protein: CSVETQSTGELFF
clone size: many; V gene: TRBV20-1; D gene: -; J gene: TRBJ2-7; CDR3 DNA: TGCAGTGCTAGAGATATTTCTTTGACCGCCTACGAGCAGTACTTC; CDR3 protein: CSARDISLTAYEQYF
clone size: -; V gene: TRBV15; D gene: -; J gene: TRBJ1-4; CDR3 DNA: TGTGCCACCAGCAGAGAATCAGGGAAGAAACTGTTTTTT; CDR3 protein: CATSRESGKKLFF
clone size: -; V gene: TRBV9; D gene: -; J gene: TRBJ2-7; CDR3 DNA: TGTGCCAGCAGCCCCACAACCATGTCGTACGAGCAGTACTTC; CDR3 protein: CASSPTTMSYEQYF
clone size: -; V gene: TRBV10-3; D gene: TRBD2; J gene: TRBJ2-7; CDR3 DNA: TGTGCCATCAGTGTCGGACTACTAGCGGGAGAGGGCGAGCAGTACTTC; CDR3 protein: CAISVGLLAGEGEQYF
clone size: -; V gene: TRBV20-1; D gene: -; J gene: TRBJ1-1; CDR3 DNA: TGCAGTGCTAGAGTGGTGGGGGGGCTGAACACTGAAGCTTTCTTT; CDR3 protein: CSARVVGGLNTEAFF
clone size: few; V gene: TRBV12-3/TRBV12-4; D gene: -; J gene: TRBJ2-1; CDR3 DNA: TGTGCCAGCAGGGCCCCGGACTCAATGGGGCAGTTCTTC; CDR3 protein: CASRAPDSMGQFF
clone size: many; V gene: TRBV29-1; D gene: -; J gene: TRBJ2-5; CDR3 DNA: TGCAGCGTTGAAACGTCCCAAGAGACCCAGTACTTC; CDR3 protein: CSVETSQETQYF
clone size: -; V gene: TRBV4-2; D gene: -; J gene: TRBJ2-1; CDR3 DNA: TGTGCCAGCAGCCAACCCGGACGGATTTCCTACAATGAGCAGTTCTTC; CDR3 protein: CASSQPGRISYNEQFF
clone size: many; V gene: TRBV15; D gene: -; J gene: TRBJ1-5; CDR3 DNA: TGTGCCACCAGCACAGGCTATAGCAATCAGCCCCAGCATTTT; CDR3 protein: CATSTGYSNQPQHF